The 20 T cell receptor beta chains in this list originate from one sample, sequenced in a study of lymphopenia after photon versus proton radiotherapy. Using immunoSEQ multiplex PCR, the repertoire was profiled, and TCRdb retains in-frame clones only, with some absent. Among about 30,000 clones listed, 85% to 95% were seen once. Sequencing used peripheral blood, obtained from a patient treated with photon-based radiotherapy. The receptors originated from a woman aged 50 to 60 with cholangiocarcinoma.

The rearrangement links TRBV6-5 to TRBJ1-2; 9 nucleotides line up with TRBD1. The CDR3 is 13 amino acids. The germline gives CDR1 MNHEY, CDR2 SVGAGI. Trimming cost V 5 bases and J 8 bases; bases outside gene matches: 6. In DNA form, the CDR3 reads TGTGCCAGCAGTCTACAGGGGGCCCTGGGCTACACCTTC. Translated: CASSLQGALGYTF.

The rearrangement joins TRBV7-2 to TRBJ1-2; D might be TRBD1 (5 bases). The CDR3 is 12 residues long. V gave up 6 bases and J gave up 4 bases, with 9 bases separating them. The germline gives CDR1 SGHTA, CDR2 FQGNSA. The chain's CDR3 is CASSFGGYGYTF. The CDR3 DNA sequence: TGTGCCAGCAGTTTCGGGGGCTATGGCTACACCTTC.

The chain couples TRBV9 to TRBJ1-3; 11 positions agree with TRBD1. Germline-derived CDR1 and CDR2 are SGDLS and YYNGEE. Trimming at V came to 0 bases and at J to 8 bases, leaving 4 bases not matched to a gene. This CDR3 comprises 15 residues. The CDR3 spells CASSVGTGGWDTIYF. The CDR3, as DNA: TGTGCCAGCAGCGTAGGGACAGGGGGCTGGGACACCATATATTTT. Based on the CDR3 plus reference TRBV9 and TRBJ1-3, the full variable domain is DSGVTQTPKHLITATGQRVTLRCSPRSGDLSVYWYQQSLDQGLQFLIQYYNGEERAKGNILERFSAQQFPDLHSELNLSSLELGDSALYFCASSVGTGGWDTIYFGEGSWLTVV.

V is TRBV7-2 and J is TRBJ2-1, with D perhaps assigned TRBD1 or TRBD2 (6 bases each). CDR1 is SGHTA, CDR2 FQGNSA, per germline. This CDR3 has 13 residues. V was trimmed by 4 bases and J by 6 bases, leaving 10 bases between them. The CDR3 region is CASSSPGANEQFF. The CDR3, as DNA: TGTGCCAGCAGCTCCCCGGGGGCCAATGAGCAGTTCTTC.

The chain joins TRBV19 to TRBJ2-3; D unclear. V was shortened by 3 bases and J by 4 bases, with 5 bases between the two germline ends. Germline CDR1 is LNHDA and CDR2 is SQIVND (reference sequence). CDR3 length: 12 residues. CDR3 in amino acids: CASSITADTQYF. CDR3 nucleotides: TGTGCCAGTAGTATTACCGCAGATACGCAGTATTTT.

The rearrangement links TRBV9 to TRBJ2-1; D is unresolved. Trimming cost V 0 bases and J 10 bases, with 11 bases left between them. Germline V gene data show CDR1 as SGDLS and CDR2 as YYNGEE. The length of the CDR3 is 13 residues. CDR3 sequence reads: CASSVGIGGEQFF. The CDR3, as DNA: TGTGCCAGCAGCGTAGGGATAGGCGGAGAGCAGTTCTTC.

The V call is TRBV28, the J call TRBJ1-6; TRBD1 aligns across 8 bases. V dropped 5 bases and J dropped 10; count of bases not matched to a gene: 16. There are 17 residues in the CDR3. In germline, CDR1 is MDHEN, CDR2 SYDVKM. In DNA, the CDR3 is TGTGCCAGCAGTCCGCACAGGGGGACGCGCCAGGAGTCACCCCTCCACTTT. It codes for CASSPHRGTRQESPLHF.

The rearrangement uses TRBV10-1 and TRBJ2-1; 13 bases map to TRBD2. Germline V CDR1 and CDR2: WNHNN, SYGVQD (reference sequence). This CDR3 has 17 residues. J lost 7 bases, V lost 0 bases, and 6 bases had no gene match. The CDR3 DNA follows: TGCGCCAGCAGTGAGTCACTAGCGGGGGGGCCAGGAAATGAGCAGTTCTTC. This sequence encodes CASSESLAGGPGNEQFF.

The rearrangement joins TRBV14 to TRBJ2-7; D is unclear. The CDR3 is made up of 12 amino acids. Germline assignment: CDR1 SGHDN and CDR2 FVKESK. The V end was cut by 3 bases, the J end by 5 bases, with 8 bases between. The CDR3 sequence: CASSHTVHEQYF. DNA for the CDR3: TGTGCCAGCAGCCATACGGTCCACGAGCAGTACTTC.

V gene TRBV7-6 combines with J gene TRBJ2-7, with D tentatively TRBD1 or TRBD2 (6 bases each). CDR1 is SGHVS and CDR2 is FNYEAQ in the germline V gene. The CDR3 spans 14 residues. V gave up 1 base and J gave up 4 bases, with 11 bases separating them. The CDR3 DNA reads TGTGCCAGCAGCTTAGTTAGCGGACAGTACGAGCAGTACTTC. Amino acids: CASSLVSGQYEQYF.

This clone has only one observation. The CDR3 sequence is CASAGTGAYGYTF. CDR3 bases: TGTGCCAGCGCCGGGACAGGGGCCTATGGCTACACCTTC. The chain combines TRBV7-8 with TRBJ1-2, with 10 bases fitting TRBD1. The CDR3 length is 13 residues. After removal of 8 bases from V and 4 bases from J, the junction contained 4 bases not matched to a gene. Germline CDR1 is SGHVS and CDR2 is FQNEAQ.

CDR3 in amino acids: CASRVDLLNTEAFF. As DNA, the CDR3 is TGTGCCAGCAGAGTAGACCTCCTGAACACTGAAGCTTTCTTT. This chain links TRBV28 with TRBJ1-1; D remains ambiguous. Per germline, CDR1 MDHEN and CDR2 SYDVKM. Trimming took off 6 bases at V and 0 bases at J, with 11 bases between the two ends. This CDR3 comprises 14 residues. The full variable domain, in which reference TRBV28 and TRBJ1-1 provide the parts outside the CDR3, is DVKVTQSSRYLVKRTGEKVFLECVQDMDHENMFWYRQDPGLGLRLIYFSYDVKMKEKGDIPEGYSVSREKKERFSLILESASTNQTSMYLCASRVDLLNTEAFFGQGTRLTVV.

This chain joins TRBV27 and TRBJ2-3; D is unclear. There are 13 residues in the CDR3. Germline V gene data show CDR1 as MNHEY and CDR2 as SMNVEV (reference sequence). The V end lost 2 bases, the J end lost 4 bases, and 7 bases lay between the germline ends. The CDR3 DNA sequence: TGTGCCAGCAGTTTAATCGCAGCAGATACGCAGTATTTT. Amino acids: CASSLIAADTQYF.

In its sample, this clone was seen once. DNA of the CDR3: TGTGCCAGCAGCGGCCAGAGAGGGAGCTCCTACGAGCAGTACTTC. Translating it yields CASSGQRGSSYEQYF. This rearrangement joins TRBV7-8 to TRBJ2-7; D is possibly TRBD2 (5 bases). This CDR3 comprises 15 residues. Germline V gives CDR1 SGHVS, CDR2 FQNEAQ. Trimming removed 5 bases from V and 0 bases from J, with 14 bases in between.

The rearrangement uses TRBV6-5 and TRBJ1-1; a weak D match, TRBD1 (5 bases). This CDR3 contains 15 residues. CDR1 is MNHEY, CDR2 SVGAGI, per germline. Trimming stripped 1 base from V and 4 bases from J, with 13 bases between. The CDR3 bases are TGTGCCAGCAGTTACTGGGCCCAGGGAAGCACTGAAGCTTTCTTT. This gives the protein CASSYWAQGSTEAFF.

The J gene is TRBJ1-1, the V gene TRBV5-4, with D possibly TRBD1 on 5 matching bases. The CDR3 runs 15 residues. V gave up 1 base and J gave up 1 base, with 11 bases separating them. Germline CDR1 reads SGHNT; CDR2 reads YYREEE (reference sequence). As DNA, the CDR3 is TGTGCCAGCAGCTTGCCTCCAGGGTCGAACACTGAAGCTTTCTTT. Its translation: CASSLPPGSNTEAFF.

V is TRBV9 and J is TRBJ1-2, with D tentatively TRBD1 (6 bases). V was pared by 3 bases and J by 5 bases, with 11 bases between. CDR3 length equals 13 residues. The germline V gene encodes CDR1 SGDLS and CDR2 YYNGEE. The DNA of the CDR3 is TGTGCCAGCAGCGCCCGGCAGGGGTATGGCTACACCTTC. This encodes CASSARQGYGYTF.

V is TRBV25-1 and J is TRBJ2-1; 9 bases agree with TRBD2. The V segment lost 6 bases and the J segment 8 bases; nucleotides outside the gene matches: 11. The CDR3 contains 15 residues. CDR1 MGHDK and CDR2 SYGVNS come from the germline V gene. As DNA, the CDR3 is TGTGCCAGCAGGCCCCCTGGGCGGGGGGGTTATGAGCAGTTCTTC. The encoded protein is CASRPPGRGGYEQFF.

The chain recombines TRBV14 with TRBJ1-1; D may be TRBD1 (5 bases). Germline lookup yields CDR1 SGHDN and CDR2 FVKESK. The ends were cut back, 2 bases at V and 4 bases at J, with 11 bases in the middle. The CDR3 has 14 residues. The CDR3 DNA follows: TGTGCCAGCAGCCAATGGTCAGGGAGCACTGAAGCTTTCTTT. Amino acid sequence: CASSQWSGSTEAFF.

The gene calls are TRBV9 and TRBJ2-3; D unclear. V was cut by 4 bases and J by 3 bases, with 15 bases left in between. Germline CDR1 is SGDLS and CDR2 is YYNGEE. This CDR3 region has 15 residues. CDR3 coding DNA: TGTGCCAGCAGCTCTTTTATGATGGGGACAGATACGCAGTATTTT. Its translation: CASSSFMMGTDTQYF.